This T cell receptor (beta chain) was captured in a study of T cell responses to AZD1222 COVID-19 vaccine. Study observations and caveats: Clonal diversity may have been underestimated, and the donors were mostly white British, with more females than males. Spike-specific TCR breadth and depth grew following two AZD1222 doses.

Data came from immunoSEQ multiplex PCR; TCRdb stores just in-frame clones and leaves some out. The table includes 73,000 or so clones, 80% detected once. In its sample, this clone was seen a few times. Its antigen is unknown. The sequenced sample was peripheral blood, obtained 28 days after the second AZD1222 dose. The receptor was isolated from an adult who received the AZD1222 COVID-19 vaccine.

CDR3 in DNA: TGCGCCAGCAGCTTGGGATCGGGAGACACAGATACGCAGTATTTT. Translation gives CASSLGSGDTDTQYF. The rearrangement joins TRBV5-1 to TRBJ2-3, with D perhaps matching TRBD2 (6 bases). This CDR3 region has 15 residues. Germline lookup yields CDR1 SGHRS and CDR2 YFSETQ. V gave up 0 bases and J gave up 2 bases, with 10 bases separating them. The full variable domain, completed using reference TRBV5-1 and TRBJ2-3, is KAGVTQTPRYLIKTRGQQVTLSCSPISGHRSVSWYQQTPGQGLQFLFEYFSETQRNKGNFPGRFSGRQFSNSRSEMNVSTLELGDSALYLCASSLGSGDTDTQYFGPGTRLTVL.